The entry that follows covers one T cell receptor (beta chain) sequence. No cognate antigen has been identified for it. Base-call qualities are not available, and no considerably larger clone is one nucleotide away. Using the deep immunoSEQ assay, multiplex PCR amplified TCR CDR3 regions from genomic DNA. Genomic DNA extracted from each cell subset was distributed evenly over all wells of several immunoSEQ 96-well plates, and each plate served as one replicate. For sorted subsets, approximately 210 ng of genomic DNA, equivalent to some 30,000 T cell genomes, went into each replicate PCR. Purified libraries were quantified with a Qubit 3.0 fluorometer, sized on a Bioanalyzer 2100, and re-quantified with the KAPA Library Quantification kit. Every immunoSEQ 96-well plate was sequenced on a separate single-read 150-cycle Illumina NextSeq 550 flow cell. As for the original processing: Because the immunoSEQ output held only junctional sequences and lacked quality scores, the filtering could not match the filtering applied to full-length reads. Sequences were annotated with PyIR, a Python wrapper for IgBLAST v1.9, and V/J genes and CDR3 were assigned using IMGT germline references. Reads were removed for weak V/J assignments (E-value above 1e-6), missing CDR3, stop codons, out-of-frame junctions, or ambiguous translated residues. A V3J clonotype was defined by an identical inferred V gene, J gene, and CDR3 amino acid sequence. Percentage overlap between repertoires was calculated by dividing the number of shared unique clonotypes by the size of the smaller repertoire. Repertoire richness was assessed with RTK rarefaction, the Chao1 estimator, and Recon v2.1 estimates of unobserved clonotypes. For all TCRbeta clonotypes obtained by the gDNA method from a few donors, generation probabilities were computed with OLGA. TCRdb provides this immuneACCESS table in a form limited to in-frame rearrangements. Some clones are lacking; in checked studies, under half of them reflect an unresolved V gene, and why the rest are absent is not known. Clonal size and the V and J genes are those of that table, whereas D and trimming came from the DNA. The sample has roughly 1,000,000 clones on record, roughly 74% of them singletons. The ten largest clones capture 0.55% to 0.7% of the sample.

Healthy HIV-negative adults with no recently reported acute infections or vaccinations were included as donors. Every donor was a Caucasian adult residing in Nashville, Tennessee, USA. CD4+ T cells were enriched by magnetic negative selection; naive cells were then positively selected on CD45RA, and the negative fraction formed the memory subset. After blood collection by leukapheresis, PBMCs were isolated using Ficoll-Histopaque density gradient centrifugation and then cryopreserved in the vapor phase of liquid nitrogen. Analytical flow cytometry was used to check the purity and quantity of each magnetically sorted T cell population. From each sorted fraction, genomic DNA was isolated and quantified by UV absorbance on a Nanodrop 2000c. The sample is drawn from a study of shared clonotypes between healthy human individuals (TCRdb year 2020). For the study in its entirety: Three men and a couple of women, aged 18 to 49 years, made up the cohort. To estimate repertoire size and how much clonotype sharing occurs between individuals, the study deeply sequenced the blood TCR repertoires of five healthy adults. To increase sequencing depth and limit assay-specific biases, different laboratories used diverse techniques to prepare libraries and sequence TCR repertoires. Between about 0.94 and 8.9 billion PBMCs per donor were obtained by leukapheresis. Per donor, three plates each were used for CD4 naive and CD4 memory, two for CD8 naive, and one for CD8 memory. Results and caveats for the whole study, not just this receptor: Based on pairwise subsampling, the degree of clonotype sharing among donors was expected to be affected by sequencing depth. Compared with non-shared clonotypes, clonotypes shared by all four sorted-subset donors had higher generation probabilities. Naive subsets generally had larger estimated clonotype richness than memory subsets did. Across four donors, roughly 5.1% of naive CD4, roughly 3.4% of naive CD8, about 2.3% of memory CD4, and 0.4% of memory CD8 clonotypes were shared. Sampling was restricted to blood, and TCR repertoires in tissues likely differ from the TCR repertoires found in blood. The genetic and exposure-history diversity represented was limited by the small number of donors. Even with the large sequencing depth, rarefaction of the sorted-subset datasets indicated that sequencing was incomplete.

Sequencing used memory CD4+ T cells from PBMCs. The sample's cell subset or site label is to be understood as: CD45RA-negative fraction. This clonotype was obtained from a man younger than 35 in good health. Some clones in this sample may be carry-over from other donors' samples.

The DNA sequence reads TGTGCCAGCAGTTACTCGATACCGTCCCCCGGGGAGCTGTTTTTT. It translates as CASSYSIPSPGELFF. The chain links TRBV6-5 with TRBJ2-2, with an unclear D gene assignment. From the germline V gene, CDR1 is MNHEY and CDR2 is SVGAGI. V is shortened by 0 bases, J by 6 bases, and the region joining them spans 11 bases. Including the terminal cysteine and phenylalanine, the CDR3 comprises 15 residues. Only CDR3 DNA remains: 45 bases, in frame from the first base.